Below, 28 T cell receptor beta chains from the same sample are listed, as sequenced in a study of blood T cell repertoires in COVID-19. The data were produced by immunoSEQ multiplex PCR, yet TCRdb's version contains in-frame clones alone and is incomplete. The sample carries some 54,000 clones, roughly 89% recorded once. The sample was peripheral blood. These receptors all come from a man at least 80 years old with active or convalescent COVID-19.

The genes are TRBV5-4 and TRBJ1-2; D not certain. V lost 4 bases to trimming and J lost 2 bases, with 9 bases between them. The CDR3 spans 13 residues. Germline CDR1 and CDR2: SGHNT and YYREEE (reference sequence). CDR3 residues: CASSLDWNYGYTF. DNA for the CDR3: TGTGCCAGCAGCCTTGACTGGAACTATGGCTACACCTTC.

This chain joins TRBV10-3 and TRBJ2-1; no clear D. Trimming pared 0 bases from V and 6 bases from J, leaving 6 bases between. The germline V gene has CDR1 ENHRY and CDR2 SYGVKD. The CDR3 is made up of 13 amino acids. The CDR3 loop reads CAISESGSNEQFF. CDR3 bases: TGTGCCATCAGTGAGTCGGGCTCCAATGAGCAGTTCTTC.

The chain combines TRBV15 with TRBJ2-7, with 10 positions matching TRBD1. CDR3 size: 17 residues. The germline V gene has CDR1 LNHNV and CDR2 YYDKDF (reference sequence). V was clipped by 0 bases and J by 3 bases; unmatched bases: 8. CDR3 amino acids: CATSRDLGGQGNYEQYF. CDR3 in DNA: TGTGCCACCAGCAGAGATCTTGGGGGACAGGGGAACTACGAGCAGTACTTC.

The CDR3 protein is CASRWTSGSSNTGELFF. CDR3 in DNA: TGTGCCAGCAGATGGACTAGCGGGAGTTCGAACACCGGGGAGCTGTTTTTT. The rearrangement uses TRBV6-4 and TRBJ2-2, with TRBD2 matching over 13 bases. Germline V gives CDR1 MRHNA, CDR2 SNTAGT. The CDR3 consists of 17 residues. Losses at the gene ends were 6 bases for V and 0 bases for J; bases not matched to a gene: 4.

The chain uses TRBV5-5 and TRBJ2-7, with 10 bases that match TRBD2. CDR1 is SGHKS and CDR2 is YYEKEE in the germline V gene (reference sequence). The V segment lost 4 bases and the J segment 3 bases; nucleotides outside the gene matches: 10. CDR3 length: 16 residues. The CDR3 nucleotides read TGTGCCAGCAGCAGCACCGGGACTAGCGTGGGCTACGAGCAGTACTTC. Translating gives CASSSTGTSVGYEQYF. Using reference TRBV5-5 and TRBJ2-7 for the parts outside the CDR3, the full variable domain is DAGVTQSPTHLIKTRGQQVTLRCSPISGHKSVSWYQQVLGQGPQFIFQYYEKEERGRGNFPDRFSARQFPNYSSELNVNALLLGDSALYLCASSSTGTSVGYEQYFGPGTRLTVT.

This chain joins TRBV2 and TRBJ1-5, with 7 bases fitting TRBD1. Germline CDR1 and CDR2: SNHLY and FYNNEI. This CDR3 spans 15 amino acids. V lost 1 base and J lost 6; bases outside the gene matches: 6. The CDR3 nucleotides read TGTGCCAGCAGTGAAGGTGGACAGGAGAGTCAGCCCCAGCATTTT. Translation gives CASSEGGQESQPQHF.

The V gene is TRBV19, the J gene TRBJ1-2; 10 nucleotides line up with TRBD1. The CDR3 loop spans 14 amino acids. V lost 6 bases, J lost 6 bases, and 7 bases stayed unmatched. Germline CDR1 is LNHDA and CDR2 is SQIVND (reference sequence). CDR3 coding DNA: TGTGCCAGTAGGAGGGACAGGGGTTACAATGGCTACACCTTC. Its protein is CASRRDRGYNGYTF.

CDR3 in amino acids: CASSIWGQGADTQYF. The CDR3 nucleotides read TGTGCCAGTAGTATATGGGGACAGGGAGCCGATACGCAGTATTTT. This chain joins TRBV19 and TRBJ2-3, with TRBD1 matching 9 bases. Per the germline V gene, CDR1 is LNHDA and CDR2 is SQIVND (reference sequence). The junction had 6 bases not matched to a gene; V was cut back by 2 bases and J by 6 bases. This CDR3 is 15 amino acids long.

The genes are TRBV6-5 and TRBJ1-2; D perhaps matches TRBD1 (6 bases). The CDR3 length is 13 residues. The V and J ends lost 5 bases and 4 bases respectively, with 11 bases between them. Germline V CDR1 and CDR2: MNHEY, SVGAGI. The CDR3 DNA sequence: TGTGCCAGCAGTCGCCCAGGGGCCTATGGCTACACCTTC. The encoded protein is CASSRPGAYGYTF.

The chain couples TRBV30 to TRBJ1-6, with TRBD1 as a possible D gene (5 bases). This CDR3 region has 15 residues. CDR1 GTSNPN and CDR2 SVGIG come from the germline V gene (reference sequence). V was shortened by 3 bases and J by 0 bases, with 9 bases between the two germline ends. In DNA, the CDR3 is TGTGCCTGGAGGGAGGGGTACTCCTATAATTCACCCCTCCACTTT. Translation gives CAWREGYSYNSPLHF. Full variable domain (outside the CDR3, taken from reference TRBV30 and TRBJ1-6): SQTIHQWPATLVQPVGSPLSLECTVEGTSNPNLYWYRQAAGRGLQLLFYSVGIGQISSEVPQNLSASRPQDRQFILSSKKLLLSDSGFYLCAWREGYSYNSPLHFGNGTRLTVT.

The J gene is TRBJ2-5, the V gene TRBV19; TRBD2 matches at 7 bases. The CDR3 covers 14 residues. J lost 2 bases, V lost 5 bases, and 5 bases had no gene match. Germline CDR1 and CDR2: LNHDA and SQIVND (reference sequence). The CDR3 bases are TGTGCCAGTAGTTCAGGGACTATGCAAGAGACCCAGTACTTC. Its protein is CASSSGTMQETQYF. The whole variable domain, filled in from reference TRBV19 and TRBJ2-5, reads DGGITQSPKYLFRKEGQNVTLSCEQNLNHDAMYWYRQDPGQGLRLIYYSQIVNDFQKGDIAEGYSVSREKKESFPLTVTSAQKNPTAFYLCASSSGTMQETQYFGPGTRLLVL.

This clone was detected only a few times. The chain links TRBV27 to TRBJ2-7; 7 nucleotides match TRBD2. CDR1 MNHEY and CDR2 SMNVEV come from the germline V gene (reference sequence). Trimming took 5 bases from V and 2 from J; bases not matched to a gene: 9. CDR3 size: 15 residues. The CDR3 DNA reads as TGTGCCAGCAGTCCAGCTAGCGGAAGTACCTACGAGCAGTACTTC. This gives the protein CASSPASGSTYEQYF.

The V gene is TRBV5-6, the J gene TRBJ1-1; D is undetermined. The CDR3 spans 12 residues. CDR1 and CDR2 from the germline V gene are SGHDT and YYEEEE. With 3 bases removed from V and 5 bases from J, the gap between germline ends came to 8 bases. The CDR3 spells CASSSPGTEAFF. In DNA form, the CDR3 reads TGTGCCAGCAGCTCCCCCGGGACTGAAGCTTTCTTT. Complete variable domain (other parts from reference TRBV5-6 and TRBJ1-1): DAGVTQSPTHLIKTRGQQVTLRCSPKSGHDTVSWYQQALGQGPQFIFQYYEEEERQRGNFPDRFSGHQFPNYSSELNVNALLLGDSALYLCASSSPGTEAFFGQGTRLTVV.

The chain is built from TRBV5-1 and TRBJ1-6, with 10 bases fitting TRBD1. This CDR3 is 14 amino acids long. The trim removed 2 bases at V and 9 bases at J, leaving 2 bases unmatched. The germline V gene encodes CDR1 SGHRS and CDR2 YFSETQ. DNA of the CDR3: TGCGCCAGCAGCTTAGGGGACAGGGGTTCACCCCTCCACTTT. Its protein product is CASSLGDRGSPLHF.

This sequence joins TRBV3-1 (or the pseudogene TRBV3-2) and TRBJ1-2; D unclear. Germline V gene lookup returns CDR1 LGHDT and CDR2 YNNKEL (reference sequence). CDR3 size: 13 residues. V lost 0 bases and J lost 5, with 7 bases in between. The CDR3 is CASSQDTGYGYTF. The CDR3 region has the DNA TGTGCCAGCAGCCAAGATACCGGTTATGGCTACACCTTC.

J is TRBJ2-1 and V is TRBV2; 12 bases line up with TRBD2. Germline assignment: CDR1 SNHLY and CDR2 FYNNEI. CDR3 length: 14 amino acids. V lost 3 bases, J lost 6 bases, and 0 bases stayed unmatched. The CDR3 DNA is TGTGCCAGCAGTGAGACTAGCGGGAGCAATGAGCAGTTCTTC. Translating gives CASSETSGSNEQFF.

The chain has TRBV21-1 and TRBJ2-7; the tabulated D call, TRBD2, remains unverified against the DNA. TRBV21-1 is classified as a pseudogene. This CDR3 spans 23 amino acids. The CDR3 DNA reads as TGTGCCAGCAGCAAACGGGGCTCCGGGACTAACGTAGACAGCAAGCGGAGGGCCTACGAGCAGTACTTC. Protein product: CASSKRGSGTNVDSKRRAYEQYF.

The chain couples TRBV18 to TRBJ2-5; weak D call: TRBD1 (5 bases). The CDR3 contains 14 residues. Germline V lookup: CDR1 KGHSH, CDR2 LQKENI. Trimming took 2 bases from V and 4 from J, leaving 11 bases between them. The CDR3 nucleotides are TGTGCCAGCTCACCAAAAGACAGCACAGAGACCCAGTACTTC. Amino acids: CASSPKDSTETQYF.

The V gene is TRBV28, the J gene TRBJ1-1, with TRBD1 matching 12 bases. Germline assignment: CDR1 MDHEN and CDR2 SYDVKM. The CDR3 consists of 16 residues. V lost 6 bases and J lost 0; bases outside the gene matches: 5. The CDR3 DNA follows: TGTGCCAGCAGGAGGGGACAGGGGGCTATGAACACTGAAGCTTTCTTT. This codes for CASRRGQGAMNTEAFF.

The chain has TRBV30 and TRBJ1-1; D is unresolved. V lost 4 bases to trimming and J lost 4 bases, with 16 bases between them. Germline V lookup: CDR1 GTSNPN, CDR2 SVGIG (reference sequence). The CDR3 consists of 14 residues. The chain's CDR3 is CAWIAYTSSTEAFF. In nucleotides, the CDR3 is TGTGCCTGGATCGCTTATACTAGCTCCACTGAAGCTTTCTTT. The full variable domain, in which reference TRBV30 and TRBJ1-1 provide the parts outside the CDR3, is SQTIHQWPATLVQPVGSPLSLECTVEGTSNPNLYWYRQAAGRGLQLLFYSVGIGQISSEVPQNLSASRPQDRQFILSSKKLLLSDSGFYLCAWIAYTSSTEAFFGQGTRLTVV.

This chain uses TRBV29-1 with TRBJ2-7; the match to TRBD2 covers 10 bases. Unmatched junction bases numbered 6, after V lost 5 bases and J lost 5 bases. Germline loops: CDR1 SQVTM, CDR2 ANQGSEA. The CDR3 totals 13 residues. The CDR3 is CSVQPTSGDEQYF. For the CDR3, the DNA is TGCAGCGTTCAACCCACTAGCGGGGACGAGCAGTACTTC.

CDR3 sequence (DNA): TGCGCCAGCAGCCAGGATCAGGGGGCGTTTGGAAACACCATATATTTT. Translating gives CASSQDQGAFGNTIYF. The chain employs TRBV4-1 and TRBJ1-3, with TRBD1 identical over 8 bases. The CDR3 runs to 16 residues. CDR1 and CDR2 (germline): MGHRA, YSYEKL. The ends lost 3 bases at V and 3 bases at J; junction bases unmatched: 7.

The chain has TRBV27 and TRBJ2-7, with 7 bases aligning to TRBD2. Germline CDR1 is MNHEY and CDR2 is SMNVEV (reference sequence). Trimming took 8 bases from V and 4 from J; bases not matched to a gene: 8. This CDR3 is 13 amino acids long. CDR3 bases: TGTGCCAGCTCCCGGGAGGACCGATACGAGCAGTACTTC. It translates to CASSREDRYEQYF.

V and J are TRBV9 and TRBJ1-1; 9 bases map to TRBD1. Losses at the gene ends were 4 bases for V and 8 bases for J; bases not matched to a gene: 3. CDR3 length: 12 residues. Germline V CDR1 and CDR2: SGDLS, YYNGEE. The CDR3 nucleotides read TGTGCCAGCAGCCCGGGGACAGGGGAAGCTTTCTTT. Translating gives CASSPGTGEAFF.

V and J are TRBV2 and TRBJ1-2, with D perhaps TRBD1 (5 bases). Germline CDR1 and CDR2: SNHLY and FYNNEI. The CDR3 has 13 amino acids. The V gene lost 1 base and the J gene lost 8 bases, with 11 bases spanning the gap. Here the CDR3 DNA reads TGTGCCAGCAGTGAAGGGGAAGGGGTCGGCTACACCTTC. It codes for CASSEGEGVGYTF.

The chain is built from TRBV28 and TRBJ1-6, with D possibly matching TRBD1 (5 bases). Trimming stripped 3 bases from V and 8 bases from J, with 8 bases between. The CDR3 contains 13 residues. The germline V gene has CDR1 MDHEN and CDR2 SYDVKM. The CDR3 DNA follows: TGTGCCAGCAGTTTGGCGGGACATTCACCCCTCCACTTT. This translates into CASSLAGHSPLHF.

The chain links TRBV6-1 to TRBJ1-5, with 9 bases identical to TRBD1. Germline V lookup: CDR1 MNHNS, CDR2 SASEGT. The CDR3 contains 18 residues. The ends lost 2 bases at V and 0 bases at J; junction bases unmatched: 8. CDR3 residues: CASSEFFGTGYSNQPQHF. For the CDR3, the DNA is TGTGCCAGCAGTGAATTTTTCGGGACAGGGTATAGCAATCAGCCCCAGCATTTT.

V is TRBV18 and J is TRBJ2-7, with 12 nucleotides matching TRBD2. The germline gives CDR1 KGHSH, CDR2 LQKENI. Unmatched junction bases numbered 4, after V lost 5 bases and J lost 2 bases. The length of the CDR3 is 15 residues. CDR3 amino acids: CASSTTSGRPYEQYF. The CDR3 region has the DNA TGTGCCAGCTCAACGACTAGCGGGAGACCCTACGAGCAGTACTTC.